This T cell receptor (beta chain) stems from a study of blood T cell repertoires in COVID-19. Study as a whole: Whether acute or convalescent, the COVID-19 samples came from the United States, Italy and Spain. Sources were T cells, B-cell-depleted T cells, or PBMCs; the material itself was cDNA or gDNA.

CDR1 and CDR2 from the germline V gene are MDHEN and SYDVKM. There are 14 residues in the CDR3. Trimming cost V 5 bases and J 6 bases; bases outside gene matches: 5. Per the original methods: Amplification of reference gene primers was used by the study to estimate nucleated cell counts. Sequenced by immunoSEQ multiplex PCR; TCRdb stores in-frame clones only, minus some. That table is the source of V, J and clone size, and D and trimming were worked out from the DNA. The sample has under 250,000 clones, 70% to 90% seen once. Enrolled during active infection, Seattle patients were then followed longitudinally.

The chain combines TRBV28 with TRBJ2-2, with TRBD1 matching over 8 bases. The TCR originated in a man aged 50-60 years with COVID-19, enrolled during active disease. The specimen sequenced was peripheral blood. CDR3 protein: CASSQGAGAGELFF. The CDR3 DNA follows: TGTGCCAGCAGTCAGGGGGCGGGTGCCGGGGAGCTGTTTTTT.